The rows below give T cell receptor beta chains drawn from one sample of a study of blood T cell repertoires in COVID-19. The protocol was immunoSEQ multiplex PCR, while the TCRdb copy is restricted to in-frame clones and leaves out a portion. The sample has hundreds of thousands of clones, around 90% seen once. The sample taken for sequencing was PBMCs or T cells enriched from blood (not recorded which). Source of these receptors: a woman in her late teens or twenties with acute COVID-19. Both conserved end residues are part of each CDR3. Each record gives: V gene, J gene, clone size, D gene, CDR3 DNA, CDR3 protein. A D gene is named only where the DNA matches it firmly. Clone size is given for some rows only: seen once, a few or many times, or a class if the clone is expanded.

V: TRBV19
J: TRBJ2-5
size: NA
D: TRBD1
DNA: TGTGCCAGTAGTATGGTGGGACAGGCTTCCCAAGAGACCCAGTACTTC
CDR3: CASSMVGQASQETQYF

V: TRBV21-1
J: TRBJ1-3
size: NA
D: NA
DNA: TGTGCCAGCAGCAAAGACAACAGCCTCACTGGAAACACCATATATTTT
CDR3: CASSKDNSLTGNTIYF

V: TRBV13
J: TRBJ2-7
size: NA
D: TRBD2
DNA: TGTGCCAGTCAACCCCCAGCGGGAGACGGATACGAGCAGTACTTC
CDR3: CASQPPAGDGYEQYF

V: TRBV11-2
J: TRBJ2-7
size: once
D: TRBD1
DNA: TGTGCCAGCAGCCCGAGACAGGGATCCTACGAGCAGTACTTC
CDR3: CASSPRQGSYEQYF

V: TRBV6-4
J: TRBJ1-1
size: few
D: TRBD1
DNA: TGTGCCAGCAAACCGGGACAGCTGAACACTGAAGCTTTCTTT
CDR3: CASKPGQLNTEAFF

V: TRBV6-7
J: TRBJ2-1
size: few
D: TRBD2
DNA: TGTGCCAGCAGTTTCCCCCTCATAGCGGGGCCCCCCAATGAGCAGTTCTTC
CDR3: CASSFPLIAGPPNEQFF

V: TRBV25-1
J: TRBJ2-7
size: NA
D: TRBD2
DNA: TGTGCCAACGATCCCGGGGGGTGTACCTACGAGCAGTACTTC
CDR3: CANDPGGCTYEQYF

V: TRBV7-9
J: TRBJ1-5
size: NA
D: NA
DNA: TGTGCCAGCAGCTTTGGGACTGCTGTAGGGCCCCAGCATTTT
CDR3: CASSFGTAVGPQHF

V: TRBV27
J: TRBJ2-2
size: NA
D: TRBD1
DNA: TGTGCCAGCAGTTTCCAACAGGGGGTCGGGGAGCTGTTTTTT
CDR3: CASSFQQGVGELFF

V: TRBV2
J: TRBJ1-2
size: NA
D: TRBD1
DNA: TGTGCCAGCAGTATCCCGGGACAGGGGCGCGGTGGCTACACCTTC
CDR3: CASSIPGQGRGGYTF

V: TRBV5-4
J: TRBJ1-1
size: NA
D: NA
DNA: TGTGCCAGCAGCCCGCCCACAGGTCCCCTGAACACTGAAGCTTTCTTT
CDR3: CASSPPTGPLNTEAFF

V: TRBV7-8
J: TRBJ1-5
size: NA
D: NA
DNA: TGTGCCAGCAGCTTAGTGTCCTTGGACAGTCAGCCCCAGCATTTT
CDR3: CASSLVSLDSQPQHF

V: TRBV28
J: TRBJ2-1
size: NA
D: TRBD2
DNA: TGTGCCAGCAGTTTACTAGCGGGTAATAATGAGCAGTTCTTC
CDR3: CASSLLAGNNEQFF

V: TRBV4-2
J: TRBJ2-3
size: NA
D: TRBD1
DNA: TGTGCCAGCAGCCCTACAGGGGACGGGAAAGATACGCAGTATTTT
CDR3: CASSPTGDGKDTQYF

V: TRBV20-1
J: TRBJ2-5
size: few
D: NA
DNA: TGCAGTGCTAGTCGGCAGGAAGAGACCCAGTACTTC
CDR3: CSASRQEETQYF

V: TRBV9
J: TRBJ2-7
size: NA
D: TRBD1
DNA: TGTGCCAGCAGCTTTAGACAGGGGGACTCCTACGAGCAGTACTTC
CDR3: CASSFRQGDSYEQYF

V: TRBV18
J: TRBJ2-3
size: NA
D: TRBD2
DNA: TGTGCCAGCTCACCAAGGCTAGCGGGTAACACAGATACGCAGTATTTT
CDR3: CASSPRLAGNTDTQYF

V: TRBV18
J: TRBJ2-7
size: NA
D: NA
DNA: TGTGCCAGCTCACCACAGGGTTGGCAGGCGGGAAGTTACGAGCAGTACTTC
CDR3: CASSPQGWQAGSYEQYF

V: TRBV7-6
J: TRBJ2-7
size: NA
D: NA
DNA: TGTGCCAGCAGCCCAACACCATCGTCCTACGAGCAGTACTTC
CDR3: CASSPTPSSYEQYF

V: TRBV27
J: TRBJ2-7
size: once
D: NA
DNA: TGTGCCAGCAGTTTGAAGCGGGCTAGCGTAGTTTGGTACTTC
CDR3: CASSLKRASVVWYF

V: TRBV18
J: TRBJ1-4
size: NA
D: TRBD1
DNA: TGTGCCAGCTCACCCTCCAGAGGGGGCCCTGAAAAACTGTTTTTT
CDR3: CASSPSRGGPEKLFF

V: TRBV18
J: TRBJ2-4
size: NA
D: NA
DNA: TGTGCCAGCTCCCCCTCTGCGCTAGTGGAAAACATTCAGTACTTC
CDR3: CASSPSALVENIQYF

V: TRBV5-1
J: TRBJ1-4
size: NA
D: NA
DNA: TGCGCCAGCAGCGGTGGTGGCGGCGATGCAACTAATGAAAAACTGTTTTTT
CDR3: CASSGGGGDATNEKLFF

V: TRBV5-5
J: TRBJ2-7
size: few
D: TRBD2
DNA: TGTGCCAGCAGCTTATCAGCGGGATCTACCTTCGAGCAGTACTTC
CDR3: CASSLSAGSTFEQYF

V: TRBV6-1
J: TRBJ1-1
size: NA
D: NA
DNA: TGTGCCAGCAGTGAATATGGGCGAAACACTGAAGCTTTCTTT
CDR3: CASSEYGRNTEAFF

V: TRBV28
J: TRBJ1-6
size: NA
D: TRBD1
DNA: TGTGCCAGCAGCCCACAGGGGAACTCCTATAATTCACCCCTCCACTTT
CDR3: CASSPQGNSYNSPLHF

V: TRBV24-1
J: TRBJ2-3
size: NA
D: NA
DNA: TGTGCCACCAGTGATTTCGGTTTAGGCAGGGGAAACACAGATACGCAGTATTTT
CDR3: CATSDFGLGRGNTDTQYF

V: TRBV9
J: TRBJ2-3
size: NA
D: NA
DNA: TGTGCCAGCAGCGTAGGCGCGTTGGGGGCAGGGGATACGCAGTATTTT
CDR3: CASSVGALGAGDTQYF

V: TRBV20-1
J: TRBJ2-2
size: NA
D: TRBD2
DNA: TGCAGTGCTAGTTTTTTGGGGCTAGCGGGAGCCGGGGAGCTGTTTTTT
CDR3: CSASFLGLAGAGELFF

V: TRBV28
J: TRBJ2-1
size: NA
D: TRBD1
DNA: TGTGCCAGCAGTCCCTCGACAGGGGATAAGGGTTACAATGAGCAGTTCTTC
CDR3: CASSPSTGDKGYNEQFF

V: TRBV7-9
J: TRBJ1-2
size: NA
D: NA
DNA: TGTGCCAGCAGCTTAGGGGCGGGGCCAGGGTATGGCTACACCTTC
CDR3: CASSLGAGPGYGYTF

V: TRBV28
J: TRBJ1-2
size: NA
D: NA
DNA: TGTGCCAGCAGTTTTGGGGCGAACGGCTACACCTTC
CDR3: CASSFGANGYTF

V: TRBV25-1
J: TRBJ2-5
size: NA
D: NA
DNA: TGTGCCAGCAGTGAATTGAGTCCTAGGGAGACCCAGTACTTC
CDR3: CASSELSPRETQYF

V: TRBV5-1
J: TRBJ2-4
size: NA
D: NA
DNA: TGCGCCAGCAGCTTGGATGGAGGAGCGGGAAACATTCAGTACTTC
CDR3: CASSLDGGAGNIQYF

V: TRBV10-2
J: TRBJ2-3
size: NA
D: NA
DNA: TGCGCCAGCAGTGAGATATGGGGGCCCGGCACAGATACGCAGTATTTT
CDR3: CASSEIWGPGTDTQYF

V: TRBV24-1
J: TRBJ2-1
size: NA
D: TRBD2
DNA: TGTGCCACCAGTTCCGGGACTAGCGGATACAATGAGCAGTTCTTC
CDR3: CATSSGTSGYNEQFF

V: TRBV14
J: TRBJ2-7
size: NA
D: NA
DNA: TGTGCCAGCAGCCAAATCCTAGCCCCGGACTACGAGCAGTACTTC
CDR3: CASSQILAPDYEQYF